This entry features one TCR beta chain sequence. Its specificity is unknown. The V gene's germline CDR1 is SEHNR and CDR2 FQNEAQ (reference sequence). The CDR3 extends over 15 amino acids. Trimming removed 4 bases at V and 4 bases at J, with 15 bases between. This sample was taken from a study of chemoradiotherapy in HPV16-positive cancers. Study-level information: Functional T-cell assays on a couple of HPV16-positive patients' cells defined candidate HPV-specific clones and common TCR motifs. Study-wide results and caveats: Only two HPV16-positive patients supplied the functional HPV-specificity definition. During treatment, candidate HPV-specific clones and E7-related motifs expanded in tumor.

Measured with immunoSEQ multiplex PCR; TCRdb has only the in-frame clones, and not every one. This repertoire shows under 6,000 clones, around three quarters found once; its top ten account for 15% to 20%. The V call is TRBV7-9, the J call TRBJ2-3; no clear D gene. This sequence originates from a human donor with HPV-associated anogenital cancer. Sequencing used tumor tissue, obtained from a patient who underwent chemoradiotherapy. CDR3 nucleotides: TGTGCCAGCAGCTCATACGAGCGTCCCGCAGATACGCAGTATTTT. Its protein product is CASSSYERPADTQYF.